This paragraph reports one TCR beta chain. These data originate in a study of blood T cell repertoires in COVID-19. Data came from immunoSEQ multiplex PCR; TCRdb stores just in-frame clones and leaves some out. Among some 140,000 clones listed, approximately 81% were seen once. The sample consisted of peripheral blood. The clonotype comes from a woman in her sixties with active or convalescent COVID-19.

The CDR3 nucleotides read TGTGCCAGCAGACCCCGGGACAGGCTCCACACTGAAGCTTTCTTT. Its protein is CASRPRDRLHTEAFF. The chain employs TRBV28 and TRBJ1-1; 8 bases match TRBD1. Germline CDR1 reads MDHEN; CDR2 reads SYDVKM. This CDR3 contains 15 residues. The ends lost 6 bases at V and 3 bases at J; junction bases unmatched: 9.